This TCR beta chain appears in the sequencing data of a study of response to subunit inactivated influenza vaccine. General study results and limits: T cells newly recruited by each seasonal influenza vaccination are few, the authors suggested.

TCRdb analysed the RT-PCR reads with MiXCR anew, one entry per CDR3 protein. The table includes roughly 650,000 distinct CDR3 sequences, 15% to 18% detected once. There are a few counts of this clonotype. Its antigen is as yet unknown. The CDR3 consists of 12 residues. V lost 5 bases and J lost 4, with 8 bases in between. The specimen comprised PBMCs from blood, sampled approximately 13 days after vaccination. This receptor was identified in a man aged 50 or older who received an inactivated influenza vaccine. The chain couples TRBV12-3 or TRBV12-4 to TRBJ1-2, with a possible D match to TRBD1 (6 bases). DNA for the CDR3: TGTGCCAGCAGTGGACAGATCTATGGCTACACCTTC. The encoded protein is CASSGQIYGYTF.